What follows are 17 T cell receptor beta chains derived from one specimen sequenced in a study of CD8+ T cells in alopecia areata. As the sequencing template, cDNA was produced by extracting RNA and reverse transcribing it. Repertoires were generated with immunoSEQ multiplex PCR, while TCRdb's copy carries only in-frame clones and drops some. This sample has fewer than 110,000 clones; 55% occur once, and the top ten carry 8.8%. What was sequenced was CD4+ T cells sorted from blood. The receptors were sampled from a human donor in good health.

This clone showed up just a few times. The CDR3 nucleotides are TGCAGCGCGGGACAGGGAACCATGAACACTGAAGCTTTCTTT. Protein product: CSAGQGTMNTEAFF. The V and J genes are TRBV29-1 and TRBJ1-1; 9 nucleotides align to TRBD1. The junction had 6 bases not matched to a gene; V was cut back by 7 bases and J by 0 bases. CDR3 length: 14 amino acids. The germline gives CDR1 SQVTM, CDR2 ANQGSEA. Combining the CDR3 with reference TRBV29-1 and TRBJ1-1 gives the whole variable domain SAVISQKPSRDICQRGTSLTIQCQVDSQVTMMFWYRQQPGQSLTLIATANQGSEATYESGFVIDKFPISRPNLTFSTLTVSNMSPEDSSIYLCSAGQGTMNTEAFFGQGTRLTVV.

The sample holds a few counts of this clone. The chain employs TRBV2 and TRBJ2-5, with 11 nucleotides matching TRBD1. Germline lookup yields CDR1 SNHLY and CDR2 FYNNEI. Trimming removed 6 bases from V and 5 bases from J; junction bases left unmatched: 8. The CDR3 consists of 15 residues. CDR3: CASSPGQGAWETQYF. CDR3 DNA sequence: TGTGCCAGCAGCCCCGGACAGGGGGCTTGGGAGACCCAGTACTTC.

This rearrangement joins TRBV10-2 to TRBJ2-3; the match to TRBD2 covers 11 bases. The DNA end lines up better with TRBJ2-5; the J call may be wrong. Germline V lookup: CDR1 WSHSY, CDR2 SAAADI. The CDR3 spans 13 residues. In DNA, the CDR3 is TGCGCCAGCAGGGGACTAGCGGAGGAGACCCAGTACTTC. It is translated as CASRGLAEETQYF.

CDR3 region: CASRQGSGTNNSPLHF. The CDR3 bases are TGTGCCAGCAGGCAGGGGTCGGGGACGAATAATTCACCCCTCCACTTT. The gene calls are TRBV27 and TRBJ1-6; D might be TRBD1 (6 bases). The CDR3 loop spans 16 amino acids. The germline gives CDR1 MNHEY, CDR2 SMNVEV (reference sequence). With 6 bases removed from V and 5 bases from J, the gap between germline ends came to 17 bases.

The V call is TRBV29-1, the J call TRBJ2-7; D ambiguous. Trimming left V 7 bases short and J 0 bases short, with 16 bases between. The CDR3 consists of 14 residues. CDR1 and CDR2 (germline): SQVTM, ANQGSEA. CDR3 DNA sequence: TGCAGCGCCTCGGGCCAGATGAGCTCCTACGAGCAGTACTTC. It codes for CSASGQMSSYEQYF.

The rearrangement joins TRBV2 to TRBJ2-2; 8 nucleotides line up with TRBD1. V was clipped by 7 bases and J by 6 bases; unmatched bases: 7. There are 14 residues in the CDR3. Per germline, CDR1 SNHLY and CDR2 FYNNEI. In nucleotides, the CDR3 is TGTGCCAGCAACAGACAGGGGAAGGCCGGGGAGCTGTTTTTT. Its protein is CASNRQGKAGELFF.

The gene calls are TRBV18 and TRBJ1-2; D is undetermined. In germline, CDR1 is KGHSH, CDR2 LQKENI. Deletions cut 3 bases from V and 8 bases from J, with 13 bases between. The CDR3 contains 13 residues. This CDR3 is CASSPSTAEGYTF. CDR3 DNA sequence: TGTGCCAGCTCACCTTCAACAGCAGAAGGCTACACCTTC.

The chain carries TRBV10-3 and TRBJ1-6, with D possibly TRBD1 on 6 matching bases. The CDR3 runs to 14 residues. V lost 7 bases to trimming and J lost 7 bases, with 14 bases between them. Germline-derived CDR1 and CDR2 are ENHRY and SYGVKD. The CDR3 sequence: CAIKTGAGNSPLHF. The DNA of the CDR3 is TGTGCCATCAAGACAGGTGCTGGGAATTCACCCCTCCACTTT.

The V gene is TRBV29-1, the J gene TRBJ1-6, with D possibly matching TRBD1 (5 bases). Germline assignment: CDR1 SQVTM and CDR2 ANQGSEA. The CDR3 totals 13 residues. The ends were cut back, 5 bases at V and 8 bases at J, with 13 bases in the middle. CDR3 DNA: TGCAGCGTTACGCTGACAGCCTATTCACCCCTCCACTTT. It encodes CSVTLTAYSPLHF.

The chain uses TRBV28 and TRBJ2-5; possibly TRBD1 or TRBD2 for D (7 bases each). The CDR3 is 15 residues long. Germline V lookup: CDR1 MDHEN, CDR2 SYDVKM. V was clipped by 6 bases and J by 1 base, with 15 bases between them. The CDR3 reads CASSSGGTAQETQYF. Written as DNA, the CDR3 is TGTGCCAGCAGCTCCGGGGGGACAGCCCAAGAGACCCAGTACTTC.

The chain recombines TRBV30 with TRBJ2-1; perhaps D is TRBD1 or TRBD2 (5 bases each). Trimming pared 5 bases from V and 9 bases from J, leaving 20 bases between. CDR3 length: 14 residues. Germline V gene data show CDR1 as GTSNPN and CDR2 as SVGIG (reference sequence). CDR3 DNA: TGTGCCTGGGTATCGGGGACCCGAACCGGTGAGCAGTTCTTC. It codes for CAWVSGTRTGEQFF.

The rearrangement joins TRBV29-1 to TRBJ2-2; 7 nucleotides align to TRBD1. The J segment lost 4 bases and the V segment lost 6 bases, leaving 5 bases of the junction unmatched. Per germline, CDR1 SQVTM and CDR2 ANQGSEA. The CDR3 has 13 residues. The CDR3 DNA reads as TGCAGCGTGACAGGGTCCAGCACCGGGGAGCTGTTTTTT. Translating gives CSVTGSSTGELFF.

The CDR3 sequence is CASSEAQGVGYTF. DNA for the CDR3: TGTGCCAGCAGTGAAGCCCAGGGTGTTGGCTACACCTTC. The gene calls are TRBV2 and TRBJ1-2; perhaps TRBD1 as D (5 bases). Germline V gene lookup returns CDR1 SNHLY and CDR2 FYNNEI. This CDR3 is built from 13 residues. Deletions cut 0 bases from V and 7 bases from J, with 9 bases between.

The chain is built from TRBV29-1 and TRBJ2-1, with D possibly being TRBD2 (6 bases). The germline V gene encodes CDR1 SQVTM and CDR2 ANQGSEA. Trimming shortened V by 5 bases and J by 6 bases, and 11 bases separated the two germline ends. The CDR3 length is 12 residues. CDR3 DNA sequence: TGCAGCGTTCGGGCGGGGACCAATGAGCAGTTCTTC. This encodes CSVRAGTNEQFF.

The table lists this clone with a few counts. Other DNA sequences from this sample encode an identical CDR3 as well. This chain links TRBV30 with TRBJ1-1, with 7 nucleotides matching TRBD1. This CDR3 contains 13 residues. Trimming at V came to 4 bases and at J to 2 bases, leaving 4 bases not matched to a gene. From germline, CDR1 is GTSNPN and CDR2 SVGIG (reference sequence). This chain's CDR3 is CAWNGQANTEAFF. DNA of the CDR3: TGTGCCTGGAACGGACAGGCTAACACTGAAGCTTTCTTT.

V gene TRBV2 combines with J gene TRBJ1-6; TRBD1 is a possible D gene (5 bases). V lost 3 bases to trimming and J lost 7 bases, with 10 bases between them. CDR1 and CDR2 from the germline V gene are SNHLY and FYNNEI. The CDR3 runs to 14 residues. As DNA, the CDR3 is TGTGCCAGCAGTGAGCAGGGAGGGAATTCACCCCTCCACTTT. Residues: CASSEQGGNSPLHF.

This clone is a singleton in its sample. The chain links TRBV7-2 to TRBJ2-7; TRBD1 agrees at 10 bases. The CDR3 is made up of 15 amino acids. V lost 5 bases and J lost 5; bases outside the gene matches: 9. Germline loops: CDR1 SGHTA, CDR2 FQGNSA. The DNA for the CDR3 is TGTGCCAGCAGCCGGAGGGACAGGGGTTACGACGAGCAGTACTTC. It specifies CASSRRDRGYDEQYF.